The 23 T cell receptor beta chains below were found in one sample sequenced in a study of cytomegalovirus exposure and HLA in healthy donors. This PCR relied on a set of 60 Vbeta primers and 13 Jbeta primers. Measured with immunoSEQ multiplex PCR; TCRdb has only the in-frame clones, and not every one. The sample lists about 120,000 clones; about three fifths were seen once. Material: PBMCs. These receptors originate from a man aged 40-50 years in good health and CMV-seropositive.

This clone was seen more than once but under ten times. The chain joins TRBV28 to TRBJ1-2; 7 positions match TRBD1. Germline CDR1 reads MDHEN; CDR2 reads SYDVKM. Losses at the gene ends were 6 bases for V and 8 bases for J; bases not matched to a gene: 12. This CDR3 spans 14 amino acids. CDR3 DNA: TGTGCCAGCAGCCGCTTGGAGGGGGCGGAAGGCTACACCTTC. This encodes CASSRLEGAEGYTF.

V is TRBV7-2 and J is TRBJ2-3, with a possible D match to TRBD2 (5 bases). CDR3 length: 13 residues. Looked up from germline, CDR1 is SGHTA and CDR2 is FQGNSA. V gave up 2 bases and J gave up 4 bases, with 7 bases separating them. The CDR3 spells CASSLTSSDTQYF. CDR3 DNA: TGTGCCAGCAGCTTAACTAGTTCAGATACGCAGTATTTT.

This clone showed up just a few times. The chain links TRBV7-6 to TRBJ2-5; tentative D call: TRBD2 (5 bases). Trimming shortened V by 1 base and J by 4 bases, and 7 bases separated the two germline ends. CDR1 is SGHVS and CDR2 is FNYEAQ in the germline V gene. CDR3 length equals 13 residues. This chain's CDR3 is CASSLGRRETQYF. As DNA, the CDR3 is TGTGCCAGCAGCTTAGGGAGGCGAGAGACCCAGTACTTC.

The chain uses TRBV7-2 and TRBJ1-4; D is uncertain. This CDR3 contains 14 residues. The germline gives CDR1 SGHTA, CDR2 FQGNSA. Trimming stripped 5 bases from V and 2 bases from J, with 9 bases between. Here the CDR3 reads CASSPGGTNEKLFF. DNA for the CDR3: TGTGCCAGCAGCCCGGGCGGGACTAATGAAAAACTGTTTTTT.

This clone was counted a few times. V gene TRBV11-3 combines with J gene TRBJ2-3; perhaps TRBD2 as D (6 bases). Germline loops: CDR1 SGHNT, CDR2 YENEEA. The CDR3 extends over 14 amino acids. V was cut by 8 bases and J by 2 bases, with 14 bases left in between. CDR3 sequence reads: CASAKGRNTDTQYF. For the CDR3, the DNA is TGTGCCAGCGCCAAGGGGAGGAACACAGATACGCAGTATTTT.

The chain is built from TRBV5-6 and TRBJ2-2, with 7 bases lining up with TRBD1. The CDR3 has 16 amino acids. V lost 2 bases, J lost 7 bases, and 11 bases stayed unmatched. Looked up from germline, CDR1 is SGHDT and CDR2 is YYEEEE. Here the CDR3 DNA reads TGTGCCAGCAGCTTTATCGACAGGGAGTCAGTCGGGGAGCTGTTTTTT. Translated: CASSFIDRESVGELFF.

This clone is a singleton in its sample. This chain's CDR3 is CASWLRVESDTDTQYF. CDR3 nucleotides: TGTGCCAGTTGGCTCCGGGTCGAAAGTGACACAGATACGCAGTATTTT. This sequence joins TRBV5-4 and TRBJ2-3; unclear D gene. The CDR3 spans 16 residues. The germline V gene encodes CDR1 SGHNT and CDR2 YYREEE (reference sequence). Trimming took 8 bases from V and 2 from J, leaving 21 bases between them.

This clone was observed a few times. The CDR3 DNA reads TGTGCCAGTAGTATAAGTCCAGGTACGTGGACTGAAGCTTTCTTT. Amino acids: CASSISPGTWTEAFF. The V gene is TRBV19, the J gene TRBJ1-1; unclear D gene. Trimming removed 2 bases from V and 5 bases from J, with 15 bases in between. Germline CDR1 is LNHDA and CDR2 is SQIVND (reference sequence). This CDR3 has 15 amino acids.

This chain joins TRBV9 and TRBJ2-2; tentatively, D is TRBD2 (6 bases). V lost 4 bases and J 5 bases, leaving 12 bases between the germline ends. The germline V gene encodes CDR1 SGDLS and CDR2 YYNGEE. The CDR3 consists of 14 residues. CDR3 bases: TGTGCCAGCAGCCTCCAAGGGACTACCGGGGAGCTGTTTTTT. Translated: CASSLQGTTGELFF.

V gene TRBV19 combines with J gene TRBJ1-4, with TRBD1 identical over 9 bases. Looked up from germline, CDR1 is LNHDA and CDR2 is SQIVND (reference sequence). V lost 4 bases and J lost 4; bases outside the gene matches: 7. The CDR3 has 16 amino acids. The CDR3 loop reads CASSTRTGAYNEKLFF. The DNA of the CDR3 is TGTGCCAGTAGTACCAGGACAGGGGCTTATAATGAAAAACTGTTTTTT.

V and J are TRBV7-2 and TRBJ2-6; a possible D gene is TRBD2 (5 bases). The CDR3 covers 19 residues. CDR1 is SGHTA and CDR2 is FQGNSA in the germline V gene. V dropped 2 bases and J dropped 0 bases, with 17 bases sitting between them. The CDR3, as DNA: TGTGCCAGCAGCTTACAGCCGTGGGCGGGCGGCTCTGGGGCCAACGTCCTGACTTTC. Its translation is CASSLQPWAGGSGANVLTF. Looking up the rest from reference TRBV7-2 and TRBJ2-6 gives the full variable domain: GAGVSQSPSNKVTEKGKDVELRCDPISGHTALYWYRQSLGQGLEFLIYFQGNSAPDKSGLPSDRFSAERTGGSVSTLTIQRTQQEDSAVYLCASSLQPWAGGSGANVLTFGAGSRLTVL.

There are a few counts of this clone. The V call is TRBV4-2, the J call TRBJ2-7; 9 bases map to TRBD1. The length of the CDR3 is 16 residues. CDR1 and CDR2 (germline): LGHNA, YNFKEQ. V was clipped by 1 base and J by 1 base; unmatched bases: 5. For the CDR3, the DNA is TGTGCCAGCAGCCAAGTTTCCGGACAGGGGTCCTACGAGCAGTACTTC. Translation gives CASSQVSGQGSYEQYF.

The chain has TRBV19 and TRBJ2-1; D is perhaps TRBD2 (6 bases). V lost 0 bases, J lost 3 bases, and 12 bases lay in between. CDR1 is LNHDA and CDR2 is SQIVND in the germline V gene (reference sequence). CDR3 length: 16 amino acids. CDR3 region: CASSIDVRGSYNEQFF. In DNA form, the CDR3 reads TGTGCCAGTAGTATAGATGTCCGGGGGAGCTACAATGAGCAGTTCTTC.

This clone was counted only a few times. The chain links TRBV4-1 to TRBJ2-1, with TRBD2 matching 9 bases. The CDR3 is 16 residues long. With 2 bases clipped from V and 4 bases from J, the junction kept 6 bases outside the gene matches. In germline, CDR1 is MGHRA, CDR2 YSYEKL. CDR3 in amino acids: CASSQSPGLAYNEQFF. CDR3 coding DNA: TGCGCCAGCAGCCAATCACCGGGACTAGCATACAATGAGCAGTTCTTC.

This clone is medium-sized (0.01 to 0.1%) by share. The chain couples TRBV5-1 to TRBJ1-2, with no clear D. The CDR3 length is 15 residues. Germline assignment: CDR1 SGHRS and CDR2 YFSETQ. V lost 0 bases and J lost 0, with 9 bases in between. CDR3 nucleotides: TGCGCCAGCAGCTTGGGTACCCAGTCTAACTATGGCTACACCTTC. It codes for CASSLGTQSNYGYTF.

The CDR3 reads CAWSPGQTSGSDEQFF. In DNA, the CDR3 is TGTGCCTGGAGTCCCGGTCAGACTAGCGGGAGTGATGAGCAGTTCTTC. The rearrangement uses TRBV30 and TRBJ2-1, with 12 positions matching TRBD2. The germline CDR1 and CDR2 sequences are GTSNPN and SVGIG (reference sequence). The CDR3 is made up of 16 amino acids. V lost 2 bases, J lost 8 bases, and 10 bases stayed unmatched. The full variable domain, its missing parts supplied by reference TRBV30 and TRBJ2-1, is SQTIHQWPATLVQPVGSPLSLECTVEGTSNPNLYWYRQAAGRGLQLLFYSVGIGQISSEVPQNLSASRPQDRQFILSSKKLLLSDSGFYLCAWSPGQTSGSDEQFFGPGTRLTVL.

CDR3: CSASFLNTQYF. CDR3 DNA: TGCAGTGCTTCCTTCCTAAATACGCAGTATTTT. The chain has TRBV20-1 and TRBJ2-3; D ambiguous. The CDR3 is 11 residues long. In germline, CDR1 is DFQATT, CDR2 SNEGSKA (reference sequence). Trimming removed 5 bases at V and 7 bases at J, with 10 bases between.

This chain uses TRBV6-1 with TRBJ2-1; 8 bases map to TRBD2. Germline values: CDR1 MNHNS, CDR2 SASEGT. This CDR3 comprises 15 residues. After removal of 4 bases from V and 0 bases from J, the junction contained 2 bases not matched to a gene. The CDR3 coding sequence is TGTGCCAGCAGTGTCCTAGCGGGCTCCTACAATGAGCAGTTCTTC. As protein: CASSVLAGSYNEQFF.

This clone has just one count. This chain connects TRBV18 to TRBJ1-5, with D perhaps matching TRBD1 (5 bases). Germline assignment: CDR1 KGHSH and CDR2 LQKENI. The CDR3 covers 15 residues. The V gene lost 5 bases and the J gene lost 0 bases, with 11 bases spanning the gap. The chain's CDR3 is CASSETAFSNQPQHF. CDR3 nucleotides: TGTGCCAGCTCAGAGACAGCGTTTAGCAATCAGCCCCAGCATTTT.

The table lists this clone with a few counts. The gene calls are TRBV2 and TRBJ1-4; D is ambiguous. CDR3 size: 12 residues. V lost 5 bases to trimming and J lost 8 bases, with 9 bases between them. Germline CDR1 is SNHLY and CDR2 is FYNNEI. CDR3 region: CASSLEEEKLFF. CDR3 bases: TGTGCCAGCAGTCTAGAGGAAGAAAAACTGTTTTTT.

The CDR3 bases are TGTGCCATCAGCAGACAGACCACAAACTACGAGCAGTACTTC. It codes for CAISRQTTNYEQYF. The chain carries TRBV10-3 and TRBJ2-7, with D possibly matching TRBD1 (5 bases). CDR1 is ENHRY and CDR2 is SYGVKD in the germline V gene. V lost 6 bases and J lost 3, with 15 bases in between. This CDR3 has 14 residues.

This clone has just one count. J is TRBJ2-1 and V is TRBV15; 7 nucleotides agree with TRBD1. Germline CDR1 LNHNV, CDR2 YYDKDF (reference sequence). The CDR3 is made up of 13 amino acids. V trimming: 4 bases; J trimming: 8 bases; junction bases outside the gene matches: 5. The CDR3 is CATSTNRGYEQFF. The CDR3 DNA is TGTGCCACCAGCACCAACAGGGGATATGAGCAGTTCTTC.

This clone has only a few counts. V and J are TRBV9 and TRBJ2-3; 7 bases fit TRBD1. The CDR3 totals 16 residues. Germline CDR1 SGDLS, CDR2 YYNGEE. Losses at the gene ends were 1 base for V and 0 bases for J; bases not matched to a gene: 5. The DNA of the CDR3 is TGTGCCAGCAGCGTAAGACAGGGAGACAGCACAGATACGCAGTATTTT. This codes for CASSVRQGDSTDTQYF.